This is a list of T cell receptor beta chains from one sample in a study of blood T cell repertoires in COVID-19. Repertoires were generated with immunoSEQ multiplex PCR, while TCRdb's copy carries only in-frame clones and drops some. The sample lists 250,000 to 400,000 clones; 90% were seen once. Material: peripheral blood. These receptors all come from a woman in her twenties or thirties with COVID-19, enrolled during active disease. Each CDR3 is given with its conserved first and last residue. A D gene is named only where the DNA matches it firmly. Only part of the rows carry a size: once, few, many, or a class if the clone is expanded.

TRBD2 TRBJ2-7 - TRBV19 CASRTSGSTYEQYF TGTGCCAGTCGGACTAGCGGGAGTACCTACGAGCAGTACTTC
- TRBJ1-1 - TRBV11-2 CASSFDRLNTEAFF TGTGCCAGCAGCTTTGACAGACTGAACACTGAAGCTTTCTTT
TRBD2 TRBJ2-1 once TRBV19 CASSPLSSGYNEQFF TGTGCCAGTAGCCCCCTGAGTAGCGGGTACAATGAGCAGTTCTTC
- TRBJ2-1 - TRBV5-6 CASSLGLRGEQFF TGTGCCAGCAGCTTGGGGCTAAGAGGTGAGCAGTTCTTC
TRBD1 TRBJ2-2 - TRBV11-3 CASSVGTATGELFF TGTGCCAGCAGCGTTGGGACAGCTACCGGGGAGCTGTTTTTT
TRBD2 TRBJ2-1 - TRBV25-1 CASSEGGRDNEQFF TGTGCCAGCAGTGAAGGCGGGAGGGATAATGAGCAGTTCTTC
- TRBJ1-2 - TRBV11-2 CASSLTGNGYTF TGTGCCAGCAGCTTAACAGGGAATGGCTACACCTTC
- TRBJ1-6 - TRBV6-5 CASSYRGYNSPLHF TGTGCCAGCAGTTACAGAGGGTACAATTCACCCCTCCACTTT
- TRBJ2-5 - TRBV19 CASSTEGTQYF TGTGCCAGTAGTACGGAGGGGACCCAGTACTTC
- TRBJ1-4 few TRBV18 CASSPGNDEKLFF TGTGCCAGCTCACCAGGCAATGATGAAAAACTGTTTTTT
- TRBJ1-1 - TRBV27 CASNWGPPLNTEAFF TGTGCCAGCAATTGGGGGCCGCCTTTGAACACTGAAGCTTTCTTT
TRBD2 TRBJ2-1 - TRBV7-9 CASSSGLVFF TGTGCCAGCAGCTCCGGACTAGTCTTCTTC
TRBD2 TRBJ2-1 - TRBV3-1/TRBV3-2 CASSLTSGRFEQFF TGTGCCAGCAGTCTCACTAGCGGGAGGTTCGAGCAGTTCTTC
- TRBJ2-3 once TRBV7-9 CASSLGSGASDTQYF TGTGCCAGCAGCTTGGGGTCAGGGGCATCAGATACGCAGTATTTT
- TRBJ1-1 - TRBV12-3/TRBV12-4 CASSFRGEAEAFF TGTGCCAGCAGTTTCCGGGGGGAGGCTGAAGCTTTCTTT
TRBD1 TRBJ1-1 - TRBV28 CAIGTGNTEAFF TGTGCCATCGGGACAGGGAACACTGAAGCTTTCTTT
- TRBJ2-3 once TRBV19 CASSIAGFASTDTQYF TGTGCCAGTAGTATCGCGGGCTTTGCTAGCACAGATACGCAGTATTTT
- TRBJ1-1 - TRBV29-1 CSVEGTKGTEAFF TGCAGCGTTGAGGGGACAAAGGGGACTGAAGCTTTCTTT
- TRBJ1-3 - TRBV24-1 CATSDPGLSGNTIYF TGTGCCACCAGTGATCCAGGGTTATCTGGAAACACCATATATTTT
- TRBJ2-7 - TRBV11-2 CASSLTGDYEQYF TGTGCCAGCAGCTTAACAGGTGACTACGAGCAGTACTTC